This passage covers 8 T cell receptor beta chains from one sample sequenced in a study of T cell changes during pregnancy in multiple sclerosis. Assay: immunoSEQ multiplex PCR; the TCRdb copy retains only in-frame clones and omits some. The table includes about 87,000 clones, over 85% detected once. The specimen was peripheral blood, collected in the third trimester of pregnancy. Receptors were obtained from a female donor in good health, enrolled as a control in a pregnancy study.

The CDR3 sequence: CASSQDPGTSVNEQFF. The CDR3 DNA reads as TGCGCCAGCAGCCAAGATCCAGGGACTAGCGTCAATGAGCAGTTCTTC. The chain links TRBV4-1 to TRBJ2-1; 10 nucleotides match TRBD2. V trimming: 0 bases; J trimming: 6 bases; junction bases outside the gene matches: 5. Germline CDR1 is MGHRA and CDR2 is YSYEKL. This CDR3 is built from 16 residues.

The chain's CDR3 is CASGGQGTGVEKLFF. CDR3 DNA sequence: TGTGCCAGCGGGGGACAAGGGACAGGGGTTGAAAAACTGTTTTTT. The chain combines TRBV6-1 with TRBJ1-4; 10 bases are shared with TRBD1. CDR1 and CDR2 (germline): MNHNS, SASEGT. This CDR3 comprises 15 residues. Trimming cost V 8 bases and J 7 bases; bases outside gene matches: 10.

This rearrangement joins TRBV10-1 to TRBJ1-1, with TRBD1 matching over 9 bases. V lost 0 bases and J lost 1; bases outside the gene matches: 12. In germline, CDR1 is WNHNN, CDR2 SYGVQD (reference sequence). The CDR3 covers 19 residues. CDR3 amino acids: CASSESVSGQGQPNTEAFF. CDR3 nucleotide sequence: TGCGCCAGCAGTGAGTCGGTATCGGGACAGGGACAACCGAACACTGAAGCTTTCTTT.

The V and J genes are TRBV2 and TRBJ1-2, with D tentatively TRBD1 (5 bases). The germline CDR1 and CDR2 sequences are SNHLY and FYNNEI. Between the trimmed V and J ends, which lost 4 bases and 7 bases, there was a span of 16 bases. The CDR3 is 14 residues long. This CDR3 reads CASSARDGRLGYTF. In nucleotides, the CDR3 is TGTGCCAGCAGTGCCCGGGACGGGAGACTTGGCTACACCTTC.

The V gene is TRBV19, the J gene TRBJ1-1; 10 bases align to TRBD1. There are 15 residues in the CDR3. V trimming: 4 bases; J trimming: 0 bases; junction bases outside the gene matches: 2. Germline V gene lookup returns CDR1 LNHDA and CDR2 SQIVND (reference sequence). In nucleotides, the CDR3 is TGTGCCAGTAGTAGGGACAGGGGTATGAACACTGAAGCTTTCTTT. As protein: CASSRDRGMNTEAFF.

The V and J genes are TRBV2 and TRBJ2-2; tentatively, D is TRBD1 (6 bases). The CDR3 is 16 amino acids. The germline gives CDR1 SNHLY, CDR2 FYNNEI. Between the trimmed V and J ends, which lost 1 base and 2 bases, there was a span of 11 bases. In DNA, the CDR3 is TGTGCCAGCAGTGAAGAGGCGACAGGTAACACCGGGGAGCTGTTTTTT. Residues: CASSEEATGNTGELFF.

On this clone: The same CDR3 is also encoded by other DNA sequences in this sample. The V call is TRBV5-1, the J call TRBJ2-2; a possible D gene is TRBD1 (5 bases). Trimming took 3 bases from V and 1 from J, leaving 7 bases between them. Germline values: CDR1 SGHRS, CDR2 YFSETQ. This CDR3 spans 14 amino acids. In DNA form, the CDR3 reads TGCGCCAGCAGCTCCGGACAGAACACCGGGGAGCTGTTTTTT. This sequence encodes CASSSGQNTGELFF.

The CDR3, as DNA: TGCGCCAGCAGCTTGGCGGCGGGTCAAGAGACCCAGTACTTC. Translation: CASSLAAGQETQYF. The chain employs TRBV5-1 and TRBJ2-5; possible D gene TRBD2, 5 bases. Between the trimmed V and J ends, which lost 0 bases and 2 bases, there was a span of 8 bases. The CDR3 length is 14 residues. The germline V gene encodes CDR1 SGHRS and CDR2 YFSETQ.